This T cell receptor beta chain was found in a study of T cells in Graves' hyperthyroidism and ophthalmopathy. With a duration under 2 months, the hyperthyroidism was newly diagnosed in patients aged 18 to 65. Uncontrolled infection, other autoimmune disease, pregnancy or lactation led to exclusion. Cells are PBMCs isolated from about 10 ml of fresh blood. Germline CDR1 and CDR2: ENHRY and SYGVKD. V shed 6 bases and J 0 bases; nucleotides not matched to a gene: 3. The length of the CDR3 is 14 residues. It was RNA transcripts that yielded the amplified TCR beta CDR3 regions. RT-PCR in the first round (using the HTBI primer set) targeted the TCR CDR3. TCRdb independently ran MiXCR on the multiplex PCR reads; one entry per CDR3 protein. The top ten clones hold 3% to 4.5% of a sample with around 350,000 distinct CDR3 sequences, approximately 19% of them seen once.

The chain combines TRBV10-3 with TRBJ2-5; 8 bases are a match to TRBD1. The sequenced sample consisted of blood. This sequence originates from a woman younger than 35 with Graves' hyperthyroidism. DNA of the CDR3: TGTGCCATCAGCGAGGACAGGGACCAAGAGACCCAGTACTTC. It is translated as CAISEDRDQETQYF.